The rows below give T cell receptor beta chains drawn from one sample of a study of blood T cell repertoires in COVID-19. Only in-frame clones appear in the TCRdb table, and some are missing; sequencing was by immunoSEQ multiplex PCR. The profile shows about 110,000 clones, around 88% of them singletons. Sequenced material: peripheral blood. These receptors all stem from a man between 50 and 59 years old with active or convalescent COVID-19. Each CDR3 is given with its conserved first and last residue. D genes are given only for firm matches. Where a row states a size, it is once, few, many or the class of an expanded clone; other rows omit it.

CDR3aa: CASSLLSSTDTQYF
CDR3nt: TGTGCCAGCTCCCTCCTGTCGAGCACAGATACGCAGTATTTT
v_gene: TRBV18
abundance: NA
j_gene: TRBJ2-3
d_gene: NA

CDR3aa: CASSAGTGKKLFF
CDR3nt: TGCGCCAGCAGCGCTGGGACAGGGAAAAAACTGTTTTTT
v_gene: TRBV5-1
abundance: NA
j_gene: TRBJ1-4
d_gene: TRBD1

CDR3aa: CASSPEAGVAYEQYF
CDR3nt: TGTGCCAGCAGTCCTGAAGCGGGAGTGGCCTACGAGCAGTACTTC
v_gene: TRBV27
abundance: NA
j_gene: TRBJ2-7
d_gene: TRBD2

CDR3aa: CASSLAAGLAVAYEQYF
CDR3nt: TGTGCCAGCAGTTTAGCAGCCGGACTAGCGGTTGCCTACGAGCAGTACTTC
v_gene: TRBV28
abundance: NA
j_gene: TRBJ2-7
d_gene: TRBD2

CDR3aa: CASSLAGLLNGEQFF
CDR3nt: TGTGCCAGCAGCTTAGCGGGACTCTTAAACGGTGAGCAGTTCTTC
v_gene: TRBV11-1
abundance: NA
j_gene: TRBJ2-1
d_gene: NA

CDR3aa: CASSLSPGRDEKLFF
CDR3nt: TGTGCCAGCAGCTTAAGCCCAGGGCGAGATGAAAAACTGTTTTTT
v_gene: TRBV7-2
abundance: NA
j_gene: TRBJ1-4
d_gene: NA

CDR3aa: CASSPYNEQFF
CDR3nt: TGTGCCAGCAGTCCTTACAATGAGCAGTTCTTC
v_gene: TRBV28
abundance: NA
j_gene: TRBJ2-1
d_gene: NA

CDR3aa: CASSLQVSGNTIYF
CDR3nt: TGTGCCAGCAGCTTACAGGTCTCTGGAAACACCATATATTTT
v_gene: TRBV7-9
abundance: NA
j_gene: TRBJ1-3
d_gene: NA

CDR3aa: CASSGRGRITEAFF
CDR3nt: TGTGCCAGCAGCGGCAGGGGGCGTATTACTGAAGCTTTCTTT
v_gene: TRBV27
abundance: NA
j_gene: TRBJ1-1
d_gene: TRBD1

CDR3aa: CASSLTVGTGEEKLFF
CDR3nt: TGTGCCAGCAGCCTTACAGTTGGGACAGGGGAGGAAAAACTGTTTTTT
v_gene: TRBV7-9
abundance: NA
j_gene: TRBJ1-4
d_gene: TRBD1

CDR3aa: CASGLAGGPAGELFF
CDR3nt: TGTGCCAGCGGACTAGCGGGAGGGCCCGCCGGGGAGCTGTTTTTT
v_gene: TRBV2
abundance: NA
j_gene: TRBJ2-2
d_gene: TRBD2

CDR3aa: CASSAHRGGEKLFF
CDR3nt: TGTGCCAGCTCGGCGCATCGGGGGGGAGAAAAACTGTTTTTT
v_gene: TRBV18
abundance: few
j_gene: TRBJ1-4
d_gene: NA

CDR3aa: CASSPRTGTGGELFF
CDR3nt: TGTGCCAGCAGCCCCCGAACGGGAACGGGGGGGGAGCTGTTTTTT
v_gene: TRBV11-3
abundance: NA
j_gene: TRBJ2-2
d_gene: NA

CDR3aa: CAIQREGSYEQYF
CDR3nt: TGTGCCATCCAGCGGGAGGGCTCCTACGAGCAGTACTTC
v_gene: TRBV6-6
abundance: NA
j_gene: TRBJ2-7
d_gene: TRBD2

CDR3aa: CASSLLSASGNYNEQFF
CDR3nt: TGCGCCAGCAGCTTGCTCTCGGCTAGCGGAAACTACAATGAGCAGTTCTTC
v_gene: TRBV5-1
abundance: NA
j_gene: TRBJ2-1
d_gene: TRBD2

CDR3aa: CAISEVAGFGYTF
CDR3nt: TGTGCCATCAGTGAGGTGGCAGGGTTTGGCTACACCTTC
v_gene: TRBV10-3
abundance: few
j_gene: TRBJ1-2
d_gene: NA

CDR3aa: CASSPGLVGFYEQFF
CDR3nt: TGTGCCAGCAGTCCGGGACTAGTTGGTTTCTATGAGCAGTTCTTC
v_gene: TRBV6-5
abundance: NA
j_gene: TRBJ2-1
d_gene: TRBD2

CDR3aa: CASRGILADQETQYF
CDR3nt: TGTGCCAGCAGGGGCATACTAGCGGACCAAGAGACCCAGTACTTC
v_gene: TRBV6-5
abundance: NA
j_gene: TRBJ2-5
d_gene: TRBD2